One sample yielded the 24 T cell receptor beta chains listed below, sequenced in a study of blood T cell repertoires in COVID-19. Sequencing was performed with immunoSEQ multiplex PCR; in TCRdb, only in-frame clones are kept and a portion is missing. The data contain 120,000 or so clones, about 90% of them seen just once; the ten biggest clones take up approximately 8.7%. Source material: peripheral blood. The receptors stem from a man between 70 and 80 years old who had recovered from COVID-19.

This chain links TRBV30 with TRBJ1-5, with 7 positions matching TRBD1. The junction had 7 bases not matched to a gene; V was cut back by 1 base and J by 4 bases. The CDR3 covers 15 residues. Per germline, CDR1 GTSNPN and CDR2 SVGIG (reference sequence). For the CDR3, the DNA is TGTGCCTGGAGTGACAGGGGCGGAGGGAATCAGCCCCAGCATTTT. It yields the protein CAWSDRGGGNQPQHF.

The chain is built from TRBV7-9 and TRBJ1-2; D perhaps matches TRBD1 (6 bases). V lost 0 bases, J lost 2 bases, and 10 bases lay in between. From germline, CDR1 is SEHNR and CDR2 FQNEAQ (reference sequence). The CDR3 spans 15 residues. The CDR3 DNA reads TGTGCCAGCAGCTTAGCGGCAGGGGACAACTATGGCTACACCTTC. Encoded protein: CASSLAAGDNYGYTF.

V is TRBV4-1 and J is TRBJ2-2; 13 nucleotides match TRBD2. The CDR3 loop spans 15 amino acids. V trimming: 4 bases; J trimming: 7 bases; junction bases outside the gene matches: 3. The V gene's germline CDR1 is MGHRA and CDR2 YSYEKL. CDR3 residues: CASSPTSGRIGELFF. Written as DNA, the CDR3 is TGCGCCAGCAGCCCGACTAGCGGGAGGATCGGGGAGCTGTTTTTT.

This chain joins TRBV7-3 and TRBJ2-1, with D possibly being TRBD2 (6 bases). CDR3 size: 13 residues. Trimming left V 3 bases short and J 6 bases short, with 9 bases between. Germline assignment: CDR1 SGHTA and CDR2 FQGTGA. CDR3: CASSFWGGNEQFF. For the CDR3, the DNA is TGTGCCAGCAGCTTCTGGGGAGGCAATGAGCAGTTCTTC.

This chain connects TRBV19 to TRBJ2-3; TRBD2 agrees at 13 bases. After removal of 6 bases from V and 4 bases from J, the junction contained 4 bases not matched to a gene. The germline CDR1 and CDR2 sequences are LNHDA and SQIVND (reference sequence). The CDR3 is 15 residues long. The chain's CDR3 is CASSGLAGVPDTQYF. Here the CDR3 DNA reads TGTGCCAGTAGCGGACTAGCGGGAGTTCCAGATACGCAGTATTTT.

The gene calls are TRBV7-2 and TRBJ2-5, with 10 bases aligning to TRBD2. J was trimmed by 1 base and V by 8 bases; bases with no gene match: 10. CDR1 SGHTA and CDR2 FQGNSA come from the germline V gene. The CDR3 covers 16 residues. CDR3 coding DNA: TGTGCCAGCCATGGGGGAGCGGGAGGGCCCCAAGAGACCCAGTACTTC. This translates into CASHGGAGGPQETQYF.

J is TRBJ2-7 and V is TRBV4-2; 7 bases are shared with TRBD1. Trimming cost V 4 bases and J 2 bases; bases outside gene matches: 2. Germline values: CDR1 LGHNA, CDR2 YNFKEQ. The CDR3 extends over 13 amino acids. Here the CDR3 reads CASSPGQPYEQYF. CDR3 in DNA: TGTGCCAGCAGCCCGGGACAGCCCTACGAGCAGTACTTC.

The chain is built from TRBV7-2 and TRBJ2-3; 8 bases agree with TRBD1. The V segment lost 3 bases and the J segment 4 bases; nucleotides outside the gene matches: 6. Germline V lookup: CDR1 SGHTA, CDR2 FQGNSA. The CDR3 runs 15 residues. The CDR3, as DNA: TGTGCCAGCAGCTTGGGCAGGGGGCGGGCAGATACGCAGTATTTT. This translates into CASSLGRGRADTQYF.

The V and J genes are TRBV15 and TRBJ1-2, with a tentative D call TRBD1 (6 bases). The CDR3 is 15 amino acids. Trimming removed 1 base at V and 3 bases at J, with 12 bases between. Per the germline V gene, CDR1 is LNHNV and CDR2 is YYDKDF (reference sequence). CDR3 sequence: CATSRGGGIDYGYTF. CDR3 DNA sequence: TGTGCCACCAGCAGAGGGGGGGGCATCGACTATGGCTACACCTTC.

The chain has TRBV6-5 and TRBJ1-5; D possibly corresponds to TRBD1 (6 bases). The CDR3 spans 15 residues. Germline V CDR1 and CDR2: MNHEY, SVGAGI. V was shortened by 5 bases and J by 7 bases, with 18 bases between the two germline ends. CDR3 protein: CASSTTSGVRQPQHF. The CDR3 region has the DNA TGTGCCAGCAGTACCACGTCAGGGGTAAGACAGCCCCAGCATTTT.

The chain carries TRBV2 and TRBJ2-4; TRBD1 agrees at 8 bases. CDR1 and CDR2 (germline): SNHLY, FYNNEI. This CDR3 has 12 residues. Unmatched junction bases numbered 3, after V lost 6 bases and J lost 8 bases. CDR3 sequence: CASRDRADIQYF. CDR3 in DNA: TGTGCCAGCAGGGACAGGGCTGACATTCAGTACTTC. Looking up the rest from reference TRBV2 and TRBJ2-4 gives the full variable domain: EPEVTQTPSHQVTQMGQEVILRCVPISNHLYFYWYRQILGQKVEFLVSFYNNEISEKSEIFDDQFSVERPDGSNFTLKIRSTKLEDSAMYFCASRDRADIQYFGAGTRLSVL.

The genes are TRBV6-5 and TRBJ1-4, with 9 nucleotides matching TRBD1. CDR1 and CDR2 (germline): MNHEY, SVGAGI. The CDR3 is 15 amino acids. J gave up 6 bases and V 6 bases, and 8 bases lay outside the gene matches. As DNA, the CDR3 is TGTGCCAGCAGCCGACAGGGGGTAACCTATGAAAAACTGTTTTTT. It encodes CASSRQGVTYEKLFF.

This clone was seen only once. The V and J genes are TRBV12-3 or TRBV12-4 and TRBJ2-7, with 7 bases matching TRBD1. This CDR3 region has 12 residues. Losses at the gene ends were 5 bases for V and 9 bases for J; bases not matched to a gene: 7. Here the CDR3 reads CASSVTGTAQYF. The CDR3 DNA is TGTGCCAGCAGTGTGACCGGGACAGCGCAGTACTTC.

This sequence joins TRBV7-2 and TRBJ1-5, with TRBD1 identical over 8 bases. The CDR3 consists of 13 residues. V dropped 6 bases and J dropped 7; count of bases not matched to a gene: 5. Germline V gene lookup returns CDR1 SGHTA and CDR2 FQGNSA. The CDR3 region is CASSQGARQPQHF. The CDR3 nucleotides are TGTGCCAGCAGTCAGGGGGCGCGGCAGCCCCAGCATTTT. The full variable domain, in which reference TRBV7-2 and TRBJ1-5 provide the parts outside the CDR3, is GAGVSQSPSNKVTEKGKDVELRCDPISGHTALYWYRQSLGQGLEFLIYFQGNSAPDKSGLPSDRFSAERTGGSVSTLTIQRTQQEDSAVYLCASSQGARQPQHFGDGTRLSIL.

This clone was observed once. For the CDR3, the DNA is TGTGCCAGCAGCCAAGGCCTGAGGGAGGTTTACTCCTACGAGCAGTACTTC. Amino acid sequence: CASSQGLREVYSYEQYF. The V and J genes are TRBV4-2 and TRBJ2-7, with D possibly matching TRBD2 (6 bases). The ends were cut back, 1 base at V and 0 bases at J, with 16 bases in the middle. This CDR3 is built from 17 residues. CDR1 is LGHNA, CDR2 YNFKEQ, per germline.

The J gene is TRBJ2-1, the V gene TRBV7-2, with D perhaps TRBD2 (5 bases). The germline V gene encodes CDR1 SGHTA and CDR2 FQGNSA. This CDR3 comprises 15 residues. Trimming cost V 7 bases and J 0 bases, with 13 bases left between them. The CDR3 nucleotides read TGTGCCAGCATCCGGAGCGGCAGCTCCTACAATGAGCAGTTCTTC. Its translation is CASIRSGSSYNEQFF.

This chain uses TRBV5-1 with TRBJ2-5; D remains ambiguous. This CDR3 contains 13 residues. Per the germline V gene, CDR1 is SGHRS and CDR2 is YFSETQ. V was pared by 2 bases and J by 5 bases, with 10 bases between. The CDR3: CASSLGAQETQYF. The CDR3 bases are TGCGCCAGCAGCTTAGGAGCCCAGGAGACCCAGTACTTC.

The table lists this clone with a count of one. The CDR3 DNA sequence: TGTGCCAGTAGTACAGGACTAACTAGCATTACAGATACGCAGTATTTT. Translation gives CASSTGLTSITDTQYF. J is TRBJ2-3 and V is TRBV19, with D possibly being TRBD2 (6 bases). Germline values: CDR1 LNHDA, CDR2 SQIVND (reference sequence). Trimming stripped 4 bases from V and 3 bases from J, with 17 bases between. There are 16 residues in the CDR3.

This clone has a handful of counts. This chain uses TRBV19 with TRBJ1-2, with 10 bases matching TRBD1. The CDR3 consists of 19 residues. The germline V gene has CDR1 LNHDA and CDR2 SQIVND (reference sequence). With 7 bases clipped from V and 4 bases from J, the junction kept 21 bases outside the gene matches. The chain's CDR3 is CASKVQGTGEYGSGYGYTF. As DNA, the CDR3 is TGTGCCAGTAAAGTACAAGGGACAGGGGAATACGGTTCCGGCTATGGCTACACCTTC.

The CDR3 protein is CASSLGGATQETQYF. CDR3 DNA sequence: TGTGCCAGCAGCCTCGGAGGGGCTACTCAAGAGACCCAGTACTTC. This chain joins TRBV7-7 and TRBJ2-5; tentative D call: TRBD2 (6 bases). V was shortened by 5 bases and J by 2 bases, with 15 bases between the two germline ends. CDR3 length equals 15 residues. CDR1 and CDR2 from the germline V gene are SSHAT and FNYEAQ (reference sequence).

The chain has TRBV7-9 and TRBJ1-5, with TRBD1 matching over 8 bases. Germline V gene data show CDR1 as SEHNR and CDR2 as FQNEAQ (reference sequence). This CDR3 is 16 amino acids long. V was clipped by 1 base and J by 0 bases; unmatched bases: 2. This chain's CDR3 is CASSLGTGSSNQPQHF. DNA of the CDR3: TGTGCCAGCAGCTTAGGGACAGGGTCTAGCAATCAGCCCCAGCATTTT. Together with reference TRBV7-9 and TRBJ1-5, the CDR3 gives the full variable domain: DTGVSQNPRHKITKRGQNVTFRCDPISEHNRLYWYRQTLGQGPEFLTYFQNEAQLEKSRLLSDRFSAERPKGSFSTLEIQRTEQGDSAMYLCASSLGTGSSNQPQHFGDGTRLSIL.

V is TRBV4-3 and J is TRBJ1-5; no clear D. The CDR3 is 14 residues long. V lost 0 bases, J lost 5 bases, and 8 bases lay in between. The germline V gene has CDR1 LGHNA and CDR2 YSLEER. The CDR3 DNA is TGCGCCAGCAGCCAAGATCTTTCCTATCAGCCCCAGCATTTT. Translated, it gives CASSQDLSYQPQHF.

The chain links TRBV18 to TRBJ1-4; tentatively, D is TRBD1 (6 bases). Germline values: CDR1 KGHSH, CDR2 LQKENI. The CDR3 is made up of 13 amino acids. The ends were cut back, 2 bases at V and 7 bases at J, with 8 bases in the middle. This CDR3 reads CASSPGGSEKLFF. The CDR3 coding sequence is TGTGCCAGCTCACCAGGGGGCAGTGAAAAACTGTTTTTT.

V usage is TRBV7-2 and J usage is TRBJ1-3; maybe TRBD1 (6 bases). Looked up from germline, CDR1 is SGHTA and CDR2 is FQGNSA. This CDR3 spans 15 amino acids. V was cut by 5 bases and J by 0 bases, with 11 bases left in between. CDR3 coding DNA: TGTGCCAGCAGCCTAGTAGGGGGCTCTGGAAACACCATATATTTT. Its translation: CASSLVGGSGNTIYF.